The clone carrying this TCR beta chain showed up many times. Its target is unknown. This record comes from a study of Graves' ophthalmopathy and Graves' hyperthyroidism. Points from the study as a whole: Stable hyperthyroidism and ophthalmopathy were told apart by a 13-signature model, which achieved about 88% sensitivity and around 80% specificity.

The CDR3 is 14 residues long. CDR1 is SGHTA and CDR2 is FQGNSA in the germline V gene. V was cut by 5 bases and J by 1 base, with 11 bases left in between. Amplification of TCR beta CDR3 regions used RNA transcripts. The library came from an HTBI-primed first-round RT-PCR and a second-round multiplex PCR. Using its own MiXCR run on the multiplex PCR reads, TCRdb lists one record per CDR3 protein. Here the sample spans 350,000 to 400,000 distinct CDR3 sequences, 18% being singletons. The sequenced sample was peripheral blood. J is TRBJ1-1 and V is TRBV7-2, with D maybe TRBD1 (6 bases). This sequence was found in a woman between 18 and 30 years old with Graves' ophthalmopathy. In DNA, the CDR3 is TGTGCCAGCAGCGCCACAGGGAAGAACACTGAAGCTTTCTTT. Protein sequence: CASSATGKNTEAFF.